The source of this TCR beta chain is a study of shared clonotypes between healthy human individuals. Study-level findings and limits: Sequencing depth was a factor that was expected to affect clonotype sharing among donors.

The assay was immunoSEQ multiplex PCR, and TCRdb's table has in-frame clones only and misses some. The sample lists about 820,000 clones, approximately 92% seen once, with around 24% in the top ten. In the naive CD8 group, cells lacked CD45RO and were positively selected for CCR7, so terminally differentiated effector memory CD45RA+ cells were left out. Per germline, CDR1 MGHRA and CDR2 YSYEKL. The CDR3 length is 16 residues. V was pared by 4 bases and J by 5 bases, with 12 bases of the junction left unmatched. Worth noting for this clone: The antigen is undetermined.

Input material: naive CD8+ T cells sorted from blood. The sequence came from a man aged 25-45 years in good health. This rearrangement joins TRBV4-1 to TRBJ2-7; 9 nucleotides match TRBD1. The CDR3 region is CASSPRGNRGRHEQYF. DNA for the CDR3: TGCGCCAGCAGCCCTCGAGGAAACAGGGGGCGACACGAGCAGTACTTC.